One sample yielded the 25 T cell receptor beta chains listed below, sequenced in a study of cytomegalovirus exposure and HLA in healthy donors. PCR involved 60 Vbeta and 13 Jbeta primers. Clones were read by immunoSEQ multiplex PCR, and TCRdb kept only the in-frame ones, dropping some. Here the sample spans about 190,000 clones, more than 75% being singletons. Sample: PBMCs. The receptors were gathered from a woman aged 25 to 39 in good health and CMV-seropositive.

V gene TRBV7-8 combines with J gene TRBJ1-4, with D unclear. The CDR3 runs to 13 residues. Looked up from germline, CDR1 is SGHVS and CDR2 is FQNEAQ. Trimming took off 0 bases at V and 8 bases at J, with 7 bases between the two ends. The CDR3 reads CASSLAPREKLFF. DNA for the CDR3: TGTGCCAGCAGCTTAGCGCCCCGGGAAAAACTGTTTTTT.

V is TRBV9 and J is TRBJ2-7; 7 nucleotides line up with TRBD2. J lost 4 bases, V lost 2 bases, and 9 bases had no gene match. The CDR3 is made up of 15 amino acids. CDR1 and CDR2 from the germline V gene are SGDLS and YYNGEE. This CDR3 is CASSVSPGGRYEQYF. The CDR3 coding sequence is TGTGCCAGCAGCGTTTCCCCGGGGGGTAGGTACGAGCAGTACTTC.

This clone was seen once. This chain links TRBV5-5 with TRBJ2-7; 7 nucleotides agree with TRBD1. CDR1 and CDR2 from the germline V gene are SGHKS and YYEKEE (reference sequence). The CDR3 contains 12 residues. J gave up 4 bases and V 7 bases, and 5 bases lay outside the gene matches. The CDR3 reads CASGPQGYEQYF. The CDR3 DNA is TGTGCCAGCGGACCACAGGGGTACGAGCAGTACTTC.

This chain uses TRBV29-1 with TRBJ2-7, with 8 bases matching TRBD2. Per germline, CDR1 SQVTM and CDR2 ANQGSEA. The J segment lost 0 bases and the V segment lost 6 bases, leaving 7 bases of the junction unmatched. CDR3 length: 14 amino acids. The CDR3: CSVLQLAVSYEQYF. For the CDR3, the DNA is TGCAGCGTGCTCCAACTAGCGGTCTCCTACGAGCAGTACTTC.

V is TRBV2 and J is TRBJ2-7; TRBD2 agrees at 12 bases. In germline, CDR1 is SNHLY, CDR2 FYNNEI. Trimming removed 8 bases from V and 1 base from J; junction bases left unmatched: 9. The CDR3 is 16 residues long. CDR3 nucleotide sequence: TGTGCCAGCGACGGACTAGCGGGGCCGATATCCTACGAGCAGTACTTC. It encodes CASDGLAGPISYEQYF.

This sequence joins TRBV5-8 and TRBJ2-3; the match to TRBD2 covers 7 bases. J lost 1 base, V lost 1 base, and 3 bases had no gene match. Germline assignment: CDR1 SGHTS and CDR2 YDEGEE. There are 15 residues in the CDR3. CDR3 in amino acids: CASSLSGGGTDTQYF. The CDR3, as DNA: TGTGCCAGCAGCTTGAGTGGGGGGGGCACAGATACGCAGTATTTT.

The V gene is TRBV2, the J gene TRBJ1-5, with 7 nucleotides matching TRBD1. Per the germline V gene, CDR1 is SNHLY and CDR2 is FYNNEI. V lost 5 bases to trimming and J lost 7 bases; unmatched junction nucleotides: 14. There are 16 residues in the CDR3. CDR3 DNA sequence: TGTGCCAGCAGTCGCCATGGACAGGCTCTGGAGCAGCCCCAGCATTTT. It codes for CASSRHGQALEQPQHF.

CDR3 nucleotide sequence: TGTGCCAGCAGCTTAGCGGGAGACAATGAGCAGTTCTTC. It is translated as CASSLAGDNEQFF. The V gene is TRBV7-9, the J gene TRBJ2-1, with a weak D call TRBD2 (5 bases). Germline CDR1 reads SEHNR; CDR2 reads FQNEAQ (reference sequence). The CDR3 is made up of 13 amino acids. Trimming cost V 0 bases and J 5 bases, with 5 bases left between them.

The gene calls are TRBV11-2 and TRBJ1-1; 9 bases line up with TRBD1. The CDR3 totals 14 residues. Germline lookup yields CDR1 SGHAT and CDR2 FQNNGV. V was clipped by 5 bases and J by 1 base; unmatched bases: 2. CDR3 amino acids: CASSQQGANTEAFF. The CDR3 region has the DNA TGTGCCAGCAGCCAACAGGGGGCGAACACTGAAGCTTTCTTT.

The chain is built from TRBV7-3 and TRBJ2-1; 9 positions agree with TRBD1. After removal of 5 bases from V and 10 bases from J, the junction contained 3 bases not matched to a gene. The CDR3 has 12 residues. Germline CDR1 SGHTA, CDR2 FQGTGA. The CDR3 reads CASSPTGGEQFF. In nucleotides, the CDR3 is TGTGCCAGCAGCCCGACAGGGGGGGAGCAGTTCTTC.

This rearrangement joins TRBV27 to TRBJ2-1; TRBD2 aligns across 11 bases. V lost 4 bases and J lost 8; bases outside the gene matches: 16. The CDR3 covers 18 residues. Germline CDR1 and CDR2: MNHEY and SMNVEV (reference sequence). DNA for the CDR3: TGTGCCAGCAGTTCGGGACAGGGACTAGCGGTGGGGTTATATGAGCAGTTCTTC. It yields the protein CASSSGQGLAVGLYEQFF.

Comments on this clone: Other DNA sequences in this sample translate to the same CDR3. The chain joins TRBV9 to TRBJ2-3; no definite D call. CDR1 is SGDLS, CDR2 YYNGEE, per germline. V lost 3 bases to trimming and J lost 1 base, with 9 bases between them. This CDR3 has 14 residues. Written as DNA, the CDR3 is TGTGCCAGCAGCGCCAACAGACGCACAGATACGCAGTATTTT. Amino acid sequence: CASSANRRTDTQYF.

The chain has TRBV28 and TRBJ2-7, with a tentative D call TRBD1 (6 bases). CDR1 and CDR2 from the germline V gene are MDHEN and SYDVKM. V gave up 6 bases and J gave up 2 bases, with 14 bases separating them. The CDR3 runs 14 residues. CDR3 nucleotide sequence: TGTGCCAGCAGGCCTTGGAAGGGGGCCTACGAGCAGTACTTC. This gives the protein CASRPWKGAYEQYF.

This chain connects TRBV29-1 to TRBJ2-7; maybe TRBD2 (6 bases). CDR1 is SQVTM and CDR2 is ANQGSEA in the germline V gene. Trimming shortened V by 7 bases and J by 2 bases, and 15 bases separated the two germline ends. The CDR3 has 13 amino acids. CDR3 DNA sequence: TGCAGCGCACGAGGGACTTCCGCCTACGAGCAGTACTTC. This encodes CSARGTSAYEQYF.

About this clone itself: The identical CDR3 is also encoded by other nucleotide sequences in the sample. The V and J genes are TRBV7-9 and TRBJ2-7; TRBD1 matches 10 bases. The CDR3 runs to 15 residues. V trimming: 5 bases; J trimming: 5 bases; junction bases outside the gene matches: 9. Germline V gene lookup returns CDR1 SEHNR and CDR2 FQNEAQ (reference sequence). In nucleotides, the CDR3 is TGTGCCAGCAGCCAGGGGGACAGGGGCGGGAACGAGCAGTACTTC. The encoded protein is CASSQGDRGGNEQYF. Full variable domain (outside the CDR3, taken from reference TRBV7-9 and TRBJ2-7): DTGVSQNPRHKITKRGQNVTFRCDPISEHNRLYWYRQTLGQGPEFLTYFQNEAQLEKSRLLSDRFSAERPKGSFSTLEIQRTEQGDSAMYLCASSQGDRGGNEQYFGPGTRLTVT.

The chain employs TRBV4-1 and TRBJ2-3; weak D call: TRBD2 (6 bases). Germline loops: CDR1 MGHRA, CDR2 YSYEKL. This CDR3 comprises 15 residues. V lost 4 bases, J lost 4 bases, and 15 bases lay in between. CDR3 nucleotides: TGCGCCAGCAGCCTGGAGGACTACTCCGCAGATACGCAGTATTTT. It is translated as CASSLEDYSADTQYF.

The chain recombines TRBV5-1 with TRBJ2-3; D might be TRBD1 (6 bases). Germline V gives CDR1 SGHRS, CDR2 YFSETQ. The CDR3 is 15 residues long. With 4 bases removed from V and 2 bases from J, the gap between germline ends came to 14 bases. CDR3 protein: CASSAGVPITDTQYF. CDR3 DNA sequence: TGCGCCAGCAGCGCAGGGGTTCCCATCACAGATACGCAGTATTTT.

The genes are TRBV4-3 and TRBJ2-6, with TRBD2 as a possible D gene (5 bases). This CDR3 contains 17 residues. Trimming took off 0 bases at V and 1 base at J, with 10 bases between the two ends. CDR1 LGHNA and CDR2 YSLEER come from the germline V gene. The CDR3 protein is CASSQDFRGSGANVLTF. CDR3 in DNA: TGCGCCAGCAGCCAAGATTTTCGAGGGTCTGGGGCCAACGTCCTGACTTTC.

The chain joins TRBV6-1 to TRBJ2-6; D might be TRBD1 (6 bases). CDR3 length equals 16 residues. The germline V gene has CDR1 MNHNS and CDR2 SASEGT. The V gene lost 1 base and the J gene lost 0 bases, with 7 bases spanning the gap. Here the CDR3 reads CASSEEQGSGANVLTF. CDR3 DNA: TGTGCCAGCAGTGAAGAACAGGGCTCTGGGGCCAACGTCCTGACTTTC.

This clone has only a few counts. The V gene is TRBV27, the J gene TRBJ1-2, with D perhaps TRBD1 (5 bases). CDR1 and CDR2 (germline): MNHEY, SMNVEV (reference sequence). V dropped 0 bases and J dropped 4 bases, with 9 bases sitting between them. The CDR3 covers 14 residues. The CDR3 region is CASSLSFRAYGYTF. CDR3 coding DNA: TGTGCCAGCAGTTTATCGTTCAGGGCCTATGGCTACACCTTC.

The table lists this clone with a count of one. The CDR3 reads CASSYPTSGSTGELFF. CDR3 in DNA: TGTGCCAGCAGTTACCCGACTAGCGGGAGCACCGGGGAGCTGTTTTTT. This chain connects TRBV6-5 to TRBJ2-2; TRBD2 aligns across 12 bases. Germline V gene sequence: CDR1 MNHEY, CDR2 SVGAGI. There are 16 residues in the CDR3. J gave up 4 bases and V 2 bases, and 2 bases lay outside the gene matches.

The V call is TRBV5-6, the J call TRBJ1-1; 9 bases map to TRBD1. The CDR3 spans 14 residues. Germline V gives CDR1 SGHDT, CDR2 YYEEEE. Trimming took 5 bases from V and 5 from J; bases not matched to a gene: 7. CDR3 sequence: CASRTGTGITEAFF. CDR3 nucleotide sequence: TGTGCCAGCAGGACCGGGACAGGGATAACTGAAGCTTTCTTT.

This clone was seen once. V gene TRBV15 combines with J gene TRBJ1-6; D possibly corresponds to TRBD1 (5 bases). Germline CDR1 reads LNHNV; CDR2 reads YYDKDF (reference sequence). V was clipped by 5 bases and J by 5 bases, with 13 bases between them. This CDR3 region has 15 residues. CDR3: CATSGIDSDNSPLHF. The CDR3 DNA follows: TGTGCCACCAGCGGAATCGACAGTGATAATTCACCCCTCCACTTT.

The V and J genes are TRBV4-1 and TRBJ2-5, with a tentative D call TRBD2 (5 bases). Germline V gene sequence: CDR1 MGHRA, CDR2 YSYEKL. The CDR3 consists of 14 residues. The V gene lost 8 bases and the J gene lost 5 bases, with 18 bases spanning the gap. CDR3 in DNA: TGCGCCAGCTCCCGAGGGCTTCCGCGGGAGACCCAGTACTTC. This codes for CASSRGLPRETQYF.

This clone was observed once. The chain is built from TRBV6-6 and TRBJ1-1; tentatively, D is TRBD1 (6 bases). This CDR3 region has 14 residues. Germline V gene sequence: CDR1 MNHNY, CDR2 SVGAGI (reference sequence). V was clipped by 6 bases and J by 3 bases, with 14 bases between them. The CDR3 DNA reads TGTGCCAGCAGCCTTGGACAGTTGGACACTGAAGCTTTCTTT. Translating gives CASSLGQLDTEAFF.